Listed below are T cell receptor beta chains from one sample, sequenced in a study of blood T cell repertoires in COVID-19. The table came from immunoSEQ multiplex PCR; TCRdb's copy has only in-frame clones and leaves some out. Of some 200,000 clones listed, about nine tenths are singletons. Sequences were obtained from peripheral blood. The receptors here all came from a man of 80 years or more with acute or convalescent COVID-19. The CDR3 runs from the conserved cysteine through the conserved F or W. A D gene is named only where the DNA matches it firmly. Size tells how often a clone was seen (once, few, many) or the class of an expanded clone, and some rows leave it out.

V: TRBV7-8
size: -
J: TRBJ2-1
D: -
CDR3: CASSLARLRGDNEQFF
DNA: TGTGCCAGCAGCTTAGCGCGATTGCGCGGCGACAATGAGCAGTTCTTC

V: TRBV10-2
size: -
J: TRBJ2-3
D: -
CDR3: CASSENPGNTDTQYF
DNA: TGCGCCAGCAGTGAGAATCCGGGGAACACAGATACGCAGTATTTT

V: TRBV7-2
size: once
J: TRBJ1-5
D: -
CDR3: CASSNRGGSNQPQHF
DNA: TGTGCCAGCAGCAACCGGGGGGGTAGCAATCAGCCCCAGCATTTT

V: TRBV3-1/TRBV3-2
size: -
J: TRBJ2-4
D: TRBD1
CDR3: CASSRDSKNIQYF
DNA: TGTGCCAGCAGCCGGGACAGCAAAAACATTCAGTACTTC

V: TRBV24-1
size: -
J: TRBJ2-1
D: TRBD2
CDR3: CATRAGEGEQFF
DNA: TGTGCCACCAGGGCGGGAGAAGGTGAGCAGTTCTTC

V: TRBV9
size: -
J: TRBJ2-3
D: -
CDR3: CASAQGLGVDTQYF
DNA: TGTGCCAGTGCCCAGGGGCTAGGAGTAGATACGCAGTATTTT

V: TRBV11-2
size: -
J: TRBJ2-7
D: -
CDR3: CASSLDTSRASEQYF
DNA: TGTGCCAGCAGCTTAGATACTTCCAGGGCTAGCGAGCAGTACTTC

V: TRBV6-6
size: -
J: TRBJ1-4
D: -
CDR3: CASSYSGREKLFF
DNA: TGTGCCAGCAGTTACTCGGGGCGGGAAAAACTGTTTTTT

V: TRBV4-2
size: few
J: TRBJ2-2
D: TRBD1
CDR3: CASSQPGTGGTGELFF
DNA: TGTGCCAGCAGCCAACCCGGGACAGGGGGCACCGGGGAGCTGTTTTTT

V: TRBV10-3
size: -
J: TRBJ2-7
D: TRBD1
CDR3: CAISEGQGVYEQYF
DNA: TGTGCCATCAGTGAAGGACAGGGGGTATACGAGCAGTACTTC

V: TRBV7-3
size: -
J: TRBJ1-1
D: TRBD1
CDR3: CASSATQGWDTEAFF
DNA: TGTGCCAGCAGCGCCACACAGGGGTGGGACACTGAAGCTTTCTTT

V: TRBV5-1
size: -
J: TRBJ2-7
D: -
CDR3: CASSLETFKSYEQYF
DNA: TGCGCCAGCAGCTTGGAGACATTTAAATCCTACGAGCAGTACTTC

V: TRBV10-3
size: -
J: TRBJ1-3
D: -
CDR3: CAISVGGVTGNTIYF
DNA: TGTGCCATCAGTGTTGGCGGAGTAACTGGAAACACCATATATTTT

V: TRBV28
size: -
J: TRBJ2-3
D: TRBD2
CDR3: CASSLFRAGGRDTQYF
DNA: TGTGCCAGCAGTTTATTTAGAGCGGGAGGTCGAGATACGCAGTATTTT

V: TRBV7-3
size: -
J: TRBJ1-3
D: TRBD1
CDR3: CASSPQGQDTIYF
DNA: TGTGCCAGCAGCCCACAGGGGCAAGACACCATATATTTT

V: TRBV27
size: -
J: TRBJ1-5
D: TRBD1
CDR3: CASGRTGASNQPQHF
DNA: TGTGCCAGCGGAAGGACAGGTGCGAGCAATCAGCCCCAGCATTTT

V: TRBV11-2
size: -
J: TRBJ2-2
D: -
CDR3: CASSPRRANTGELFF
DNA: TGTGCCAGTAGCCCTAGGCGGGCGAACACCGGGGAGCTGTTTTTT

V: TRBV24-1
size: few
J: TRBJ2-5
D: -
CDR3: CATQTGSQETQYF
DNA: TGTGCCACTCAAACCGGGTCCCAAGAGACCCAGTACTTC

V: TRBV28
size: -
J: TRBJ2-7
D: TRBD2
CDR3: CASSSGGLAGGRSSYEQYF
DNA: TGTGCCAGCAGTTCCGGGGGACTAGCGGGAGGCCGTAGCTCCTACGAGCAGTACTTC

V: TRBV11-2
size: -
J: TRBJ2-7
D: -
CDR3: CASSTFNGYEQYF
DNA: TGTGCCAGCAGCACATTTAACGGGTACGAGCAGTACTTC

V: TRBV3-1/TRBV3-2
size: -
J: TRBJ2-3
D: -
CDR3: CASSQAGRSGTDTQYF
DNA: TGTGCCAGCAGCCAGGCCGGGAGATCGGGCACAGATACGCAGTATTTT

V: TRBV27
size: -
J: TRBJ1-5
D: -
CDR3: CASSLLGSSQPQHF
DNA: TGTGCCAGCAGTTTATTGGGGAGTAGTCAGCCCCAGCATTTT

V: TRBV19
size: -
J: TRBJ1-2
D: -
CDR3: CASSIPGVYGYTF
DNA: TGTGCCAGTAGTATACCAGGTGTCTATGGCTACACCTTC

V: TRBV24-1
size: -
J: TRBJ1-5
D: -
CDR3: CATSEGGHWSNQPQHF
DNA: TGTGCCACCAGTGAGGGGGGGCATTGGAGCAATCAGCCCCAGCATTTT

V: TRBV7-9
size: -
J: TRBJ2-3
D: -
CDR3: CASSLAPADTQYF
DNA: TGTGCCAGCAGCTTAGCCCCCGCAGATACGCAGTATTTT

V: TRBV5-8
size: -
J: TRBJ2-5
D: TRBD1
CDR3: CASSLGRDSGRETQYF
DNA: TGTGCCAGCAGCTTGGGCCGGGACAGTGGGCGAGAGACCCAGTACTTC

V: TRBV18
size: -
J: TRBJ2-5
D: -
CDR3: CASSDNGETQYF
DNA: TGTGCCAGCTCGGACAACGGGGAGACCCAGTACTTC

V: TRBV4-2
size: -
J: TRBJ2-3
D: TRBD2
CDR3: CASSPASGSQDTQYF
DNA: TGTGCCAGCAGCCCGGCTAGCGGGAGTCAGGATACGCAGTATTTT

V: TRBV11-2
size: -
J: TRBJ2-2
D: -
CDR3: CASSIGRQAVKGELFF
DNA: TGTGCCAGCAGCATAGGACGACAGGCGGTTAAAGGGGAGCTGTTTTTT

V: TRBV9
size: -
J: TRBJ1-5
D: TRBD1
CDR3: CASSEGQQSNQPQHF
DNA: TGTGCCAGCAGCGAGGGACAGCAGAGCAATCAGCCCCAGCATTTT

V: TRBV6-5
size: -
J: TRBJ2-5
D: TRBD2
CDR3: CASKAWGGQETQYF
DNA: TGTGCCAGCAAGGCGTGGGGGGGTCAAGAGACCCAGTACTTC

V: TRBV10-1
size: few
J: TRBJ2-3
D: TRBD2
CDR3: CASSRSGTSGDTQYF
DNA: TGCGCCAGCTCTCGGTCCGGGACTAGCGGAGATACGCAGTATTTT

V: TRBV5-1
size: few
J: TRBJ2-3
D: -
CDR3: CASSFGDGRTDTQYF
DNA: TGCGCCAGCAGCTTCGGAGACGGCCGGACAGATACGCAGTATTTT

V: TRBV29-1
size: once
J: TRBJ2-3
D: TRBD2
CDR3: CSVDRLAGSTDTQYF
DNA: TGCAGCGTTGACCGACTAGCGGGTTCCACAGATACGCAGTATTTT

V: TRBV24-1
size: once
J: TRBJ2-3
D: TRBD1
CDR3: CATSDYAWTGQSSTDTQYF
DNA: TGTGCCACCAGTGATTACGCGTGGACAGGGCAAAGTAGCACAGATACGCAGTATTTT

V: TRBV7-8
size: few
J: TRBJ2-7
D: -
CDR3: CASSPRETSYEQYF
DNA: TGTGCCAGCAGCCCCCGTGAGACATCCTACGAGCAGTACTTC

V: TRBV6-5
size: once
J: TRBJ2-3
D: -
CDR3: CASSYGGRTDTQYF
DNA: TGTGCCAGCAGTTACGGGGGGAGGACAGATACGCAGTATTTT

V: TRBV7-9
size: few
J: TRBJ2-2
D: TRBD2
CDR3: CASSGRTSGEGAGELFF
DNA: TGTGCCAGCAGCGGAAGGACTAGCGGAGAAGGAGCCGGGGAGCTGTTTTTT

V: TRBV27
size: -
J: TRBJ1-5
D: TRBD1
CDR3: CASSSTGPNQPQHF
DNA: TGTGCCAGCAGTTCGACAGGGCCAAATCAGCCCCAGCATTTT

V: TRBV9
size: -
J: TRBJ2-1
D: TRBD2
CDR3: CASSEPGLAANEQFF
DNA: TGTGCCAGCAGCGAACCGGGACTAGCGGCAAATGAGCAGTTCTTC

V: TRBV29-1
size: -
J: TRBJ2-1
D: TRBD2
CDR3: CSVVFSGREGNEQFF
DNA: TGCAGCGTTGTCTTTAGCGGGAGAGAGGGCAATGAGCAGTTCTTC

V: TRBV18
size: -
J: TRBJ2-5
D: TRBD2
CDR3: CASQLTRMGLAGVGAKEETQYF
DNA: TGTGCCAGCCAACTCACCAGAATGGGACTAGCGGGAGTCGGGGCTAAAGAAGAGACCCAGTACTTC

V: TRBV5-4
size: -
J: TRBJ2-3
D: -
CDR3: CASSLGTRLQTDTQYF
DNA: TGTGCCAGCAGCTTGGGAACCCGACTCCAAACAGATACGCAGTATTTT

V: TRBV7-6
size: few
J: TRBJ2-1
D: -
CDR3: CASSFNTGLINNEQFF
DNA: TGTGCCAGCAGCTTCAATACAGGGCTAATTAACAATGAGCAGTTCTTC

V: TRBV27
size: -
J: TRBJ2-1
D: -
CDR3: CASGWRAGNEQFF
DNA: TGTGCCAGCGGGTGGAGGGCCGGAAATGAGCAGTTCTTC

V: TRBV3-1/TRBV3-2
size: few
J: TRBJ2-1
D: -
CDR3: CASSQTGTENNEQFF
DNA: TGTGCCAGCAGTCAGACCGGGACTGAAAACAATGAGCAGTTCTTC

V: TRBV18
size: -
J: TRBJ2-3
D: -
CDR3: CASSPPMGLRTTDTQYF
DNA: TGTGCCAGCTCACCACCAATGGGACTCCGGACGACAGATACGCAGTATTTT

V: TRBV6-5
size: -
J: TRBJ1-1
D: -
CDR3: CASSYLRTAEAFF
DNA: TGTGCCAGCAGTTATCTTAGGACAGCTGAAGCTTTCTTT

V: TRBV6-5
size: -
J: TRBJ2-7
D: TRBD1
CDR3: CASSMDRRREQYF
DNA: TGTGCCAGCAGCATGGACAGGCGAAGGGAGCAGTACTTC

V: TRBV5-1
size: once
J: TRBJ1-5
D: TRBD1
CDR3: CASSEGQGNQPQHF
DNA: TGCGCCAGCAGCGAGGGACAGGGGAATCAGCCCCAGCATTTT

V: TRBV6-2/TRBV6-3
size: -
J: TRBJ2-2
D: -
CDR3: CASSYFGGIGELFF
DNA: TGTGCCAGCAGTTACTTCGGAGGTATCGGGGAGCTGTTTTTT

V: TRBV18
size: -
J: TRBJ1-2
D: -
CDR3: CASSPTPTAGYGYTF
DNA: TGTGCCAGCTCACCTACTCCCACCGCAGGCTATGGCTACACCTTC

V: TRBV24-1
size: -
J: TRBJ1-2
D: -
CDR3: CATSDQDRGYGYTF
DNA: TGTGCCACCAGTGATCAAGACAGAGGCTATGGCTACACCTTC

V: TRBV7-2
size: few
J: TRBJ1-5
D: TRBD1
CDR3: CASSPQGAVSNQPQHF
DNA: TGTGCCAGCAGCCCACAGGGGGCGGTTAGCAATCAGCCCCAGCATTTT

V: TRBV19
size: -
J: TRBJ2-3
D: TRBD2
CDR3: CASSLTSGSTDTQYF
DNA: TGTGCCAGTAGTTTAACTAGCGGGAGCACAGATACGCAGTATTTT

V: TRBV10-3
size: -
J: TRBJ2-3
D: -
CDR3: CAISESSVTQYF
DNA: TGTGCCATCAGTGAGTCGAGTGTTACGCAGTATTTT

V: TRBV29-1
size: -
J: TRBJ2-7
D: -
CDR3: CSVRGAGGNYEQYF
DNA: TGCAGCGTGAGGGGGGCAGGGGGGAACTACGAGCAGTACTTC

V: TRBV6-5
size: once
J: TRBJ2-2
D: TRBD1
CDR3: CASRIGTGGFGELFF
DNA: TGTGCCAGCAGGATCGGGACAGGGGGCTTCGGGGAGCTGTTTTTT

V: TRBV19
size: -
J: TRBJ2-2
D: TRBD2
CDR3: CASSIGRSGTTLTGELFF
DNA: TGTGCCAGTAGTATAGGAAGATCAGGGACTACGCTCACCGGGGAGCTGTTTTTT